This T cell receptor beta chain was obtained from a study of radiotherapy plus CTLA-4 blockade in lung cancer. Turning to the study itself: With 25% to 40% of patients having disease control, objective responses were seen in roughly 19%.

This CDR3 region has 15 residues. The junction had 3 bases not matched to a gene; V was cut back by 1 base and J by 1 base. Germline V gene data show CDR1 as MNHEY and CDR2 as SVGAGI. Study results and limitations: Early clonal dynamics of blood T cells, together with interferon-beta, were reported as the best response predictor. Some TCR clones had been derived from tumors. These clones expanded in peripheral blood after radiotherapy plus ipilimumab.

Profiling relied on immunoSEQ multiplex PCR, and the TCRdb table lists in-frame clones only, not all of them. The sample yields more than 55,000 clones, roughly four fifths seen once. A word on this clone: Its specificity is unknown.

The source was peripheral blood, collected from a patient treated with radiotherapy plus ipilimumab. This chain joins TRBV6-5 and TRBJ1-1; 7 bases map to TRBD1. This receptor was identified in a human donor with non-small cell lung cancer whose response to radiotherapy plus ipilimumab could not be evaluated. Here the CDR3 DNA reads TGTGCCAGCAGTTACTTGGGGACAGCGAACACTGAAGCTTTCTTT. This gives the protein CASSYLGTANTEAFF.